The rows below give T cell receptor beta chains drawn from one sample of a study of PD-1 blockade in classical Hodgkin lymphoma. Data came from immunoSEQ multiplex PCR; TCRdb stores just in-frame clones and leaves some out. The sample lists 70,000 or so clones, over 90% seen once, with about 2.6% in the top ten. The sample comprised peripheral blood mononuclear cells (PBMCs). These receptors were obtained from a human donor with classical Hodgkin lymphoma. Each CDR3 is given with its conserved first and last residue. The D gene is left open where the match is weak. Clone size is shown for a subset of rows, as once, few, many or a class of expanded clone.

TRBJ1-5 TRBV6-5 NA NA CASSYSKYKLSQHF TGTGCCAGCAGTTACTCGAAATATAAGCTATCCCAGCATTTT
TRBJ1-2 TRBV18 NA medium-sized CASSHAGPIFWGYTF TGTGCCAGCTCACATGCCGGGCCGATCTTCTGGGGCTACACCTTC
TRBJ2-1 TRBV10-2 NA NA CASRRTFSSYNEQFF TGCGCCAGCAGAAGGACGTTTAGCTCCTACAATGAGCAGTTCTTC
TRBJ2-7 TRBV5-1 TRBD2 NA CASSLTASGAAYEQYF TGCGCCAGCAGCTTGACGGCTAGCGGGGCGGCCTACGAGCAGTACTTC
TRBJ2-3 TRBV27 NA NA CASSLSSGYTDTQYF TGTGCCAGCAGTTTATCATCCGGGTACACAGATACGCAGTATTTT
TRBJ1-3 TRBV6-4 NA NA CASSAAGSSGNTIYF TGTGCCAGCAGTGCCGCGGGGAGCTCTGGAAACACCATATATTTT
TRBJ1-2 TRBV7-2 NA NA CASSFSPGGIFDTF TGTGCCAGCAGCTTTAGTCCGGGGGGAATCTTTGACACCTTC
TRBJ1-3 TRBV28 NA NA CASSLNLGTIYF TGTGCCAGCAGTTTGAATCTAGGCACCATATATTTT
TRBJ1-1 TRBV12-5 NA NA CASGLGGTEAFF TGTGCTAGTGGCCTGGGTGGCACTGAAGCTTTCTTT
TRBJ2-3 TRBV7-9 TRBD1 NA CASSYKQGADTQYF TGTGCCAGCAGCTATAAGCAGGGGGCAGATACGCAGTATTTT
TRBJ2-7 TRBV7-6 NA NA CASSLGGTAPTRQYF TGTGCCAGCAGCTTAGGGGGGACGGCCCCTACGAGGCAGTACTTC
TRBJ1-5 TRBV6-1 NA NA CASSVLGASNQPQHF TGTGCCAGCAGTGTTTTGGGGGCGAGCAATCAGCCCCAGCATTTT
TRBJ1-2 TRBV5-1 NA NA CASSREDYGYTF TGCGCCAGCAGCCGCGAAGACTATGGCTACACCTTC
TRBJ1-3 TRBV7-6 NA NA CASSPLWSAGNTIYF TGTGCCAGCAGCCCCCTGTGGTCGGCTGGAAACACCATATATTTT
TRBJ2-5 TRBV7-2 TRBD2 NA CASIPREGRETQYF TGTGCCAGCATCCCGCGGGAGGGACGAGAGACCCAGTACTTC
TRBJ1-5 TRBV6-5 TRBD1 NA CASKARQGGNQPQHF TGTGCCAGCAAGGCGCGACAGGGGGGAAATCAGCCCCAGCATTTT
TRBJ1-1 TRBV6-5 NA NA CASSRSTEAFF TGTGCCAGCAGTCGGAGCACTGAAGCTTTCTTT
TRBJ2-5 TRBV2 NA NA CASSEGGLGQETQYF TGTGCCAGCAGTGAGGGGGGGCTTGGGCAAGAGACCCAGTACTTC
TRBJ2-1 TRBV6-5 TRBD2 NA CASLAGNSYNEQFF TGTGCCAGTCTAGCGGGGAACTCCTACAATGAGCAGTTCTTC
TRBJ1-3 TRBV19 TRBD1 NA CASSTQGASGNTIYF TGTGCCAGTAGTACCCAGGGGGCATCTGGAAACACCATATATTTT
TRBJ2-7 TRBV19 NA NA CASRRRDPNYEQYF TGTGCCAGTAGACGCCGGGACCCTAACTACGAGCAGTACTTC
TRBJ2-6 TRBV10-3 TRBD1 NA CATGTASSGANVLTF TGTGCCACCGGGACAGCTAGCTCTGGGGCCAACGTCCTGACTTTC
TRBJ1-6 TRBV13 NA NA CASSLRGHNSPLHF TGTGCCAGCAGCCTCAGGGGACACAATTCACCCCTCCACTTT
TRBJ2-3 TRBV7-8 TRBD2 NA CASSSSQVLAEDTQYF TGTGCCAGCAGTTCGAGCCAAGTCCTAGCGGAAGATACGCAGTATTTT
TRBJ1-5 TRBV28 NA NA CASTPEDRYQPQHF TGTGCCAGCACCCCAGAGGACAGATATCAGCCCCAGCATTTT
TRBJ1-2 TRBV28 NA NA CASTRILYYGYTF TGTGCCAGCACTAGGATATTATACTATGGCTACACCTTC
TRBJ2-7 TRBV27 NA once CASSRWVTVRKGSYEQYF TGTGCCAGCAGCCGGTGGGTCACAGTTAGGAAAGGATCCTACGAGCAGTACTTC
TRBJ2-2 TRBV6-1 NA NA CASSLTNTGELFF TGTGCCAGCAGTCTAACTAACACCGGGGAGCTGTTTTTT
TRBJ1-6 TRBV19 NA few CASRGPLRDIPRNSPLHF TGTGCCAGTAGGGGCCCTTTGAGGGACATACCTCGGAATTCACCCCTCCACTTT
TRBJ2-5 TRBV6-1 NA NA CASSEAVGFSETQYF TGTGCCAGCAGTGAAGCGGTTGGATTTTCGGAGACCCAGTACTTC
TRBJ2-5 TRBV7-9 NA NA CASSLWETQYF TGTGCCAGCAGCTTATGGGAGACCCAGTACTTC
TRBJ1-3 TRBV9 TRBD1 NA CASNYQGDSGNTIYF TGTGCCAGCAATTATCAGGGGGACTCTGGAAACACCATATATTTT
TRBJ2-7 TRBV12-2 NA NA CASRGVGPPLYF TGTGCAAGTCGAGGAGTCGGCCCCCCGTTGTACTTC
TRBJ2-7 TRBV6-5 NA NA CASSLPGYEQYF TGTGCCAGCAGTCTACCGGGCTACGAGCAGTACTTC
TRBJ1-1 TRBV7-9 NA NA CASSLEWATEAFF TGTGCCAGCAGCTTAGAGTGGGCCACTGAAGCTTTCTTT
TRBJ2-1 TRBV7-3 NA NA CASSLLQGSGNEQFF TGTGCCAGCAGCCTCCTACAGGGTAGCGGCAATGAGCAGTTCTTC
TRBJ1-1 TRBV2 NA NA CASSLQAKNTEAFF TGTGCCAGCAGTCTCCAGGCGAAAAACACTGAAGCTTTCTTT
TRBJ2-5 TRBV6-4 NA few CASSDSGITQYF TGTGCCAGCAGTGACTCAGGGATAACCCAGTACTTC
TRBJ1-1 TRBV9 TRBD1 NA CASSVAPRTGATEAFF TGTGCCAGCAGCGTAGCCCCCAGGACAGGGGCAACTGAAGCTTTCTTT
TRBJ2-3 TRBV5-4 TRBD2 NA CASSIPTSPDTQYF TGTGCCAGCAGCATACCGACTAGCCCGGATACGCAGTATTTT
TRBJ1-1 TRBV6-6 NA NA CASSPWTQNTEAFF TGTGCCAGCAGTCCATGGACCCAAAACACTGAAGCTTTCTTT
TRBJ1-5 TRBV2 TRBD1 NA CASSELEGANQPQHF TGTGCCAGCAGTGAATTGGAGGGGGCGAATCAGCCCCAGCATTTT